The 18 T cell receptor beta chains in this list originate from one sample, sequenced in a study of response to subunit inactivated influenza vaccine. Using its own MiXCR run on the RT-PCR reads, TCRdb lists one record per CDR3 protein. The data show about 700,000 distinct CDR3 sequences, with 14% seen just once and around 7.3% held by the top ten. This specimen consisted of PBMCs from blood, obtained approximately 15 days before vaccination. The receptors come from a man in his fifties or sixties who received an inactivated influenza vaccine.

The rearrangement links TRBV18 to TRBJ1-4; a weak D match, TRBD1 (5 bases). The V end was cut by 2 bases, the J end by 2 bases, with 15 bases between. This CDR3 is built from 17 residues. The germline CDR1 and CDR2 sequences are KGHSH and LQKENI. The CDR3 spells CASSPRGIGATNEKLFF. CDR3 nucleotides: TGTGCCAGCTCACCAAGGGGAATTGGGGCGACTAATGAAAAACTGTTTTTT.

The chain combines TRBV7-2 with TRBJ2-1; 7 bases align to TRBD2. Germline lookup yields CDR1 SGHTA and CDR2 FQGNSA. The length of the CDR3 is 15 residues. J lost 10 bases, V lost 1 base, and 10 bases had no gene match. The CDR3 loop is CASSLGLADVGEQFF. In DNA form, the CDR3 reads TGTGCCAGCAGCTTAGGACTAGCCGATGTCGGGGAGCAGTTCTTC. Based on the CDR3 plus reference TRBV7-2 and TRBJ2-1, the full variable domain is GAGVSQSPSNKVTEKGKDVELRCDPISGHTALYWYRQSLGQGLEFLIYFQGNSAPDKSGLPSDRFSAERTGGSVSTLTIQRTQQEDSAVYLCASSLGLADVGEQFFGPGTRLTVL.

This clonotype was detected a few times. V and J are TRBV5-1 and TRBJ2-7; D possibly corresponds to TRBD1 (5 bases). The CDR3 spans 15 residues. The germline V gene has CDR1 SGHRS and CDR2 YFSETQ. With 3 bases removed from V and 2 bases from J, the gap between germline ends came to 15 bases. CDR3 protein: CASSSAPDTTYEQYF. The DNA for the CDR3 is TGCGCCAGCAGCTCCGCCCCGGACACCACCTACGAGCAGTACTTC.

This clonotype has a handful of counts. For the CDR3, the DNA is TGTGCCAGCAGTTTCGGTACAGGGAGGTATGGCTACACCTTC. Its protein is CASSFGTGRYGYTF. The chain has TRBV12-3 or TRBV12-4 and TRBJ1-2; tentative D call: TRBD1 (6 bases). This CDR3 is built from 14 residues. The V end lost 3 bases, the J end lost 5 bases, and 13 bases lay between the germline ends.

This clonotype was seen a few times. The chain has TRBV20-1 and TRBJ2-1, with TRBD2 identical over 10 bases. The V gene end was trimmed by 0 bases and the J gene end by 5 bases; junction bases not matched to a gene: 7. Germline CDR1 is DFQATT and CDR2 is SNEGSKA (reference sequence). This CDR3 spans 16 amino acids. The CDR3, as DNA: TGCAGTGCTAGAGATGGAGGGCTAGCGGGGGACAATGAGCAGTTCTTC. Encoded protein: CSARDGGLAGDNEQFF.

This clonotype appeared a single time. The chain is built from TRBV2 and TRBJ1-5, with 10 bases matching TRBD1. After removal of 7 bases from V and 9 bases from J, the junction contained 3 bases not matched to a gene. The CDR3 totals 12 residues. The germline V gene has CDR1 SNHLY and CDR2 FYNNEI. CDR3: CASNGDRGPQHF. Here the CDR3 DNA reads TGTGCCAGCAACGGGGACAGGGGGCCCCAGCATTTT.

The V and J genes are TRBV5-5 and TRBJ2-1; 9 positions match TRBD1. V lost 6 bases, J lost 4 bases, and 5 bases stayed unmatched. From germline, CDR1 is SGHKS and CDR2 YYEKEE (reference sequence). The CDR3 contains 14 residues. This CDR3 reads CASIGQGRYNEQFF. The DNA for the CDR3 is TGTGCCAGCATAGGACAGGGGAGGTACAATGAGCAGTTCTTC.

This clonotype was counted ten times or more. The J gene is TRBJ2-1, the V gene TRBV25-1, with D perhaps TRBD2 (6 bases). CDR3 length: 16 residues. From germline, CDR1 is MGHDK and CDR2 SYGVNS. V shed 1 base and J shed 5 bases, with 15 bases lying between them. This chain's CDR3 is CASSEFSGLSHNEQFF. The CDR3 coding sequence is TGTGCCAGCAGTGAATTTAGCGGCCTTTCCCACAATGAGCAGTTCTTC.

A few counts support this clonotype. The chain is built from TRBV29-1 and TRBJ1-1, with a tentative D call TRBD1 (5 bases). The germline V gene has CDR1 SQVTM and CDR2 ANQGSEA. V lost 1 base, J lost 3 bases, and 9 bases lay in between. The CDR3 is 13 residues long. This chain's CDR3 is CSVEGGADTEAFF. The CDR3 DNA follows: TGCAGCGTTGAAGGCGGGGCAGACACTGAAGCTTTCTTT.

V gene TRBV18 combines with J gene TRBJ2-3; D is ambiguous. Germline V CDR1 and CDR2: KGHSH, LQKENI. Trimming cost V 0 bases and J 6 bases, with 10 bases left between them. The CDR3 length is 14 residues. The CDR3 coding sequence is TGTGCCAGCTCACCACCGAGACCGCCGGATACGCAGTATTTT. Translation gives CASSPPRPPDTQYF.

For the CDR3, the DNA is TGTGCCAGCAGGGAGCTTCGGACTAGCGGTTTCACAGATACGCAGTATTTT. This codes for CASRELRTSGFTDTQYF. The rearrangement joins TRBV6-1 to TRBJ2-3; TRBD2 agrees at 10 bases. There are 17 residues in the CDR3. Looked up from germline, CDR1 is MNHNS and CDR2 is SASEGT. Trimming took 6 bases from V and 2 from J; bases not matched to a gene: 11.

The chain carries TRBV12-3 or TRBV12-4 and TRBJ2-2; no firm D call. The CDR3 loop spans 14 amino acids. The V end lost 6 bases, the J end lost 5 bases, and 13 bases lay between the germline ends. The CDR3 coding sequence is TGTGCCAGCAGCCGAGTTTTGAGGACCGGGGAGCTGTTTTTT. Its protein is CASSRVLRTGELFF.

The chain has TRBV20-1 and TRBJ2-5; D is uncertain. This CDR3 spans 15 amino acids. The germline V and J ends were trimmed by 0 bases and 7 bases, with 18 bases remaining between them. CDR1 DFQATT and CDR2 SNEGSKA come from the germline V gene (reference sequence). Written as DNA, the CDR3 is TGCAGTGCTAGAGATCTGGTAGAAGAGGTTGGGACCCAGTACTTC. Its protein is CSARDLVEEVGTQYF.

In this sample, this clonotype turned up many times. The chain carries TRBV6-1 and TRBJ2-3, with D possibly called TRBD1 or TRBD2 (6 bases each). The CDR3 sequence is 13 residues long. V lost 6 bases and J 2 bases, leaving 9 bases between the germline ends. Germline values: CDR1 MNHNS, CDR2 SASEGT. The CDR3 spells CASRRGPTDTQYF. The CDR3 DNA reads TGTGCCAGCAGACGGGGGCCCACAGATACGCAGTATTTT.

This clonotype was counted between two and nine times. The chain uses TRBV5-1 and TRBJ2-1; 7 nucleotides line up with TRBD1. The CDR3 runs 14 residues. The germline CDR1 and CDR2 sequences are SGHRS and YFSETQ. Trimming took 5 bases from V and 8 from J; bases not matched to a gene: 10. The chain's CDR3 is CASRPRQGPDEQFF. The CDR3 DNA reads as TGCGCCAGCAGGCCTCGACAGGGACCCGATGAGCAGTTCTTC. Complete variable domain (other parts from reference TRBV5-1 and TRBJ2-1): KAGVTQTPRYLIKTRGQQVTLSCSPISGHRSVSWYQQTPGQGLQFLFEYFSETQRNKGNFPGRFSGRQFSNSRSEMNVSTLELGDSALYLCASRPRQGPDEQFFGPGTRLTVL.

The chain combines TRBV6-2 or TRBV6-3 with TRBJ2-3, with a tentative D call TRBD2 (7 bases). The CDR3 is 16 amino acids. CDR1 is MNHEY, CDR2 SVGEGT, per germline. Trimming shortened V by 2 bases and J by 3 bases, and 15 bases separated the two germline ends. In nucleotides, the CDR3 is TGTGCCAGCAGTTACCGGGCGGGGGACATAACAGATACGCAGTATTTT. It yields the protein CASSYRAGDITDTQYF.

CDR3 loop: CSARDGASSTDTQYF. CDR3 coding DNA: TGCAGTGCTAGAGATGGAGCGTCTAGCACAGATACGCAGTATTTT. The genes are TRBV20-1 and TRBJ2-3; no definite D call. Germline V gene sequence: CDR1 DFQATT, CDR2 SNEGSKA (reference sequence). Trimming stripped 0 bases from V and 0 bases from J, with 10 bases between. The CDR3 spans 15 residues.

There are many counts of this clonotype. The genes are TRBV9 and TRBJ1-2; perhaps TRBD1 as D (6 bases). This CDR3 has 13 amino acids. Per the germline V gene, CDR1 is SGDLS and CDR2 is YYNGEE. Trimming cost V 2 bases and J 4 bases, with 9 bases left between them. CDR3 nucleotide sequence: TGTGCCAGCAGCGTGGACAGACTCTATGGCTACACCTTC. Protein: CASSVDRLYGYTF.